The rows below give T cell receptor beta chains drawn from one sample of a study of T-cell memory formation after mild COVID-19. One entry per CDR3 protein, called by TCRdb with MiXCR from the 5' RACE reads. Of about 400,000 distinct CDR3 sequences in the sample, 20% to 25% are singletons; the top ten hold 7.5% to 10%. The sample was PBMCs or a T cell subset sorted from them (not recorded which). These receptors originate from an adult woman who had mild COVID-19 (a few samples of this study predate the infection). Cell type and time point are not known. Each CDR3 is given with its conserved first and last residue. Fields, in order: D gene, clone size, V gene, J gene, CDR3 DNA, CDR3 protein. D genes are given only for firm matches. Only part of the rows carry a size: once, few, many, or a class if the clone is expanded.

D: TRBD1; size: few; V: TRBV5-1; J: TRBJ2-7; DNA: TGCGCCAGCGGGGGGACAGGGCTCGGCGAGCAGTACTTC; CDR3: CASGGTGLGEQYF
D: TRBD2; size: -; V: TRBV20-1; J: TRBJ2-1; DNA: TGCAGTGCTAGAGATCGTCGCCGGGGGGAACTCCATGAGCAGTTCTTC; CDR3: CSARDRRRGELHEQFF
D: TRBD2; size: -; V: TRBV29-1; J: TRBJ2-2; DNA: TGCAGCGTTTCTGGCGGGAGTTTGACTGGGGAGCTGTTTTTT; CDR3: CSVSGGSLTGELFF
D: -; size: -; V: TRBV19; J: TRBJ1-1; DNA: TGTGCCAGTATTGGCCCCAACACTGAAGCTTTCTTT; CDR3: CASIGPNTEAFF
D: TRBD1; size: -; V: TRBV10-3; J: TRBJ2-7; DNA: TGTGCCATCAGGGAAGGGGGACAGCACTCCTACGAGCAGTACTTC; CDR3: CAIREGGQHSYEQYF
D: TRBD1; size: few; V: TRBV2; J: TRBJ1-5; DNA: TGTGCCAGCAGTGGAACTTCCGGGACAGTTTATAGCAATCAGCCCCAGCATTTT; CDR3: CASSGTSGTVYSNQPQHF
D: -; size: few; V: TRBV5-1; J: TRBJ2-1; DNA: TGCGCCAGCAGCTCCGGGACGCAAAATGAGCAGTTCTTC; CDR3: CASSSGTQNEQFF
D: -; size: -; V: TRBV4-2; J: TRBJ2-7; DNA: TGTGCCAGCAGCCAAGGGACCCAGGAGGTCCACGAGCAGTACTTC; CDR3: CASSQGTQEVHEQYF
D: TRBD2; size: few; V: TRBV4-2; J: TRBJ2-1; DNA: TGTGCCAGCAGCCAAGATAAGGGGCTAGCGGGACACAATGAGCAGTTCTTC; CDR3: CASSQDKGLAGHNEQFF
D: -; size: many; V: TRBV20-1; J: TRBJ2-5; DNA: TGCAGTGCTAGCCGTCGGTTCCGGGACAAACAAGAGACCCAGTACTTC; CDR3: CSASRRFRDKQETQYF
D: TRBD2; size: -; V: TRBV7-3; J: TRBJ2-3; DNA: TGTGCCAGCAGCCCCCAGGGAGCGGGGGGCACAGATACGCAGTATTTT; CDR3: CASSPQGAGGTDTQYF
D: -; size: few; V: TRBV5-1; J: TRBJ2-1; DNA: TGCGCCAGCAGCTTTACGGGAAACAATGAGCAGTTCTTC; CDR3: CASSFTGNNEQFF
D: TRBD1; size: few; V: TRBV24-1; J: TRBJ2-3; DNA: TGTGCCACCAGTGATGGAGACAGGGGGCCTCTAGATACGCAGTATTTT; CDR3: CATSDGDRGPLDTQYF
D: -; size: few; V: TRBV7-2; J: TRBJ2-7; DNA: TGTGCCAGCAGCCCAACAGCGGAACCTAACTACGAGCAGTACTTC; CDR3: CASSPTAEPNYEQYF
D: TRBD2; size: few; V: TRBV7-6; J: TRBJ2-1; DNA: TGTGCCAGCAGACCACTAGCGGGAGTTAATGAGCAGTTCTTC; CDR3: CASRPLAGVNEQFF
D: -; size: -; V: TRBV20-1; J: TRBJ2-5; DNA: TGCAGTGCTAGTGACAGCGCCGGTAGGACCCAGTACTTC; CDR3: CSASDSAGRTQYF
D: -; size: many; V: TRBV24-1; J: TRBJ2-2; DNA: TGTGCCACCAGTGCCATCGTGGGCGTAGGTACCGGGGAGCTGTTTTTT; CDR3: CATSAIVGVGTGELFF
D: -; size: -; V: TRBV7-9; J: TRBJ2-5; DNA: TGTGCCAGCAGCTTCTGGGGGCGGGGTCAAGAGACCCAGTACTTC; CDR3: CASSFWGRGQETQYF
D: -; size: -; V: TRBV18; J: TRBJ2-3; DNA: TGTGCCAGCTCACCCACACCGAGCACAGATACGCAGTATTTT; CDR3: CASSPTPSTDTQYF
D: -; size: -; V: TRBV3-1; J: TRBJ2-7; DNA: TGTGCCAGCAGCCCTAGCGAAGGACCCTACGAGCAGTACTTC; CDR3: CASSPSEGPYEQYF
D: TRBD2; size: -; V: TRBV14; J: TRBJ2-3; DNA: TGTGCCAGCAGCAGTAGCGGGTCTTGGGGAGATACGCAGTATTTT; CDR3: CASSSSGSWGDTQYF
D: TRBD1; size: -; V: TRBV7-3; J: TRBJ1-2; DNA: TGTGCCAGCAGCCCCCAGGACAGGGGTGGCTACACCTTC; CDR3: CASSPQDRGGYTF
D: TRBD1; size: few; V: TRBV7-9; J: TRBJ2-7; DNA: TGTGCCAGCAGCTTAGGAAGGGGGACAGCGATCGACGAGCAGTACTTC; CDR3: CASSLGRGTAIDEQYF